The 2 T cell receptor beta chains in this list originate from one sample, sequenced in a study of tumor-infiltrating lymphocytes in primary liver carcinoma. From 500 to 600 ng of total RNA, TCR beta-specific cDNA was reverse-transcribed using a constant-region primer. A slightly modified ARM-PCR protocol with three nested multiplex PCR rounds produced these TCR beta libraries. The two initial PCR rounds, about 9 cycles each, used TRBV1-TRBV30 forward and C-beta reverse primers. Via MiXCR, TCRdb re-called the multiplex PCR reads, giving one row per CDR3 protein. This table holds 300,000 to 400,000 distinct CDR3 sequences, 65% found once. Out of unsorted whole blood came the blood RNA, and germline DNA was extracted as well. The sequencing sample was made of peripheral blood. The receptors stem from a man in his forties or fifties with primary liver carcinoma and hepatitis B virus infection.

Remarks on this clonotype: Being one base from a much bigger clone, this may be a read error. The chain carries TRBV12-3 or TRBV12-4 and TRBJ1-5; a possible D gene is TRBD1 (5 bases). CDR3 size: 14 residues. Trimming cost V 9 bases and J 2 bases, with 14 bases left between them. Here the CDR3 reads CASSLGRGNQPQHF. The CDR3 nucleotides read TGTGCCAGTTCCTTGGGGCGCGGCAATCAGCCCCAGCATTTT.

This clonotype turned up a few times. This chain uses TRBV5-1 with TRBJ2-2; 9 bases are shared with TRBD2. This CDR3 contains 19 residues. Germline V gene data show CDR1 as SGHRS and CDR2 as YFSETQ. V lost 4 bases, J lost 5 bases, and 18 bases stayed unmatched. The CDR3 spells CASSTGGSFSGRNTGELFF. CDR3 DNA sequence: TGCGCCAGCAGCACCGGCGGATCTTTTAGCGGGAGAAATACCGGGGAGCTGTTTTTT.